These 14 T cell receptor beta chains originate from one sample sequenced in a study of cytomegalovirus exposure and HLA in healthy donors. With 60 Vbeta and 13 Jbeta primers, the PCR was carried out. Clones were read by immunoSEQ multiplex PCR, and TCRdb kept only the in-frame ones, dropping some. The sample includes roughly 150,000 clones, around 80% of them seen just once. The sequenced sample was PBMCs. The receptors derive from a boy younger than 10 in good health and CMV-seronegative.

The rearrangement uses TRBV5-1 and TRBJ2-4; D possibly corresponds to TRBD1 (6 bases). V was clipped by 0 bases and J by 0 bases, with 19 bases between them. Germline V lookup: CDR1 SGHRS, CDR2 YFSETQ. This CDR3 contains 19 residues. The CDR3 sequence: CASSLAVDRRQLAKNIQYF. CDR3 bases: TGCGCCAGCAGCTTGGCCGTCGACAGGCGCCAACTAGCCAAAAACATTCAGTACTTC. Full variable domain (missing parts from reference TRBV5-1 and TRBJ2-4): KAGVTQTPRYLIKTRGQQVTLSCSPISGHRSVSWYQQTPGQGLQFLFEYFSETQRNKGNFPGRFSGRQFSNSRSEMNVSTLELGDSALYLCASSLAVDRRQLAKNIQYFGAGTRLSVL.

The CDR3 sequence is CASSLSQGNFEQYF. For the CDR3, the DNA is TGTGCCAGCAGCTTGAGTCAGGGCAACTTCGAGCAGTACTTC. The V call is TRBV11-2, the J call TRBJ2-7; D possibly corresponds to TRBD1 (5 bases). The CDR3 is 14 residues long. Between the trimmed V and J ends, which lost 3 bases and 6 bases, there was a span of 15 bases. Germline V gene sequence: CDR1 SGHAT, CDR2 FQNNGV.

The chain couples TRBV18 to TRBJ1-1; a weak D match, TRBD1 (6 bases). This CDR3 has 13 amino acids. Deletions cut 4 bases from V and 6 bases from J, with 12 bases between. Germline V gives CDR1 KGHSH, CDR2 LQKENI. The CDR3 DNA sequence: TGTGCCAGCTCACTTCTACAGGGCCCTGAAGCTTTCTTT. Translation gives CASSLLQGPEAFF.

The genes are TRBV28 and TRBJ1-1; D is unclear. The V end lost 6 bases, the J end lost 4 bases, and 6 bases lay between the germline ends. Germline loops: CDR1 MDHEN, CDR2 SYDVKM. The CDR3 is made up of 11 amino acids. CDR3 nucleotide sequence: TGTGCCAGCAGACTTGCCACTGAAGCTTTCTTT. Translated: CASRLATEAFF.

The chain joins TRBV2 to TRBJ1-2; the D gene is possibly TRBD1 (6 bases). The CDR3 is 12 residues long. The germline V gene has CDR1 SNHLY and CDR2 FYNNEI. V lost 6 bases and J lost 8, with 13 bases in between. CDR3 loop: CASRQGLDGYTF. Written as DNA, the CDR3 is TGTGCCAGCAGACAGGGTCTTGACGGCTACACCTTC.

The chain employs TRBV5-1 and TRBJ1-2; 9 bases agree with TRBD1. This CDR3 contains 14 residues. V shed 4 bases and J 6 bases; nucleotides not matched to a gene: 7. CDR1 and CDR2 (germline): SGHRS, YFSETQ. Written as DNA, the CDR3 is TGCGCCAGCAGCGCCGGACAGGGGACGGATGGCTACACCTTC. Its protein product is CASSAGQGTDGYTF.

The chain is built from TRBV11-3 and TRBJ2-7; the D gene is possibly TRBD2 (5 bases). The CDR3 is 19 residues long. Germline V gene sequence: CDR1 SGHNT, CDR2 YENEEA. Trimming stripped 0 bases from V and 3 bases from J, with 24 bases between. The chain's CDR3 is CASSLDLMGAQSLYYEQYF. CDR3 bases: TGTGCCAGCAGCTTAGATCTAATGGGAGCCCAGTCCCTATACTACGAGCAGTACTTC. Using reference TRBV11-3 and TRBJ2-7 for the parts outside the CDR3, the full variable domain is EAGVVQSPRYKIIEKKQPVAFWCNPISGHNTLYWYLQNLGQGPELLIRYENEEAVDDSQLPKDRFSAERLKGVDSTLKIQPAELGDSAVYLCASSLDLMGAQSLYYEQYFGPGTRLTVT.

CDR3 DNA sequence: TGTGCCAGCAGCCAAGACAGGGAAAGTCAGCCCCAGCATTTT. This sequence encodes CASSQDRESQPQHF. The chain carries TRBV4-2 and TRBJ1-5; weak D call: TRBD1 (5 bases). The CDR3 covers 14 residues. Germline loops: CDR1 LGHNA, CDR2 YNFKEQ. With 0 bases removed from V and 6 bases from J, the gap between germline ends came to 9 bases.

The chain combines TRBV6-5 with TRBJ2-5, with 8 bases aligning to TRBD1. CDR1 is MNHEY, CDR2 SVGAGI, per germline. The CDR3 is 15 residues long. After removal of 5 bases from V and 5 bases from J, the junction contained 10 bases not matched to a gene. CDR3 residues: CASSAQTGVLETQYF. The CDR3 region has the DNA TGTGCCAGCAGTGCCCAGACAGGGGTCCTGGAGACCCAGTACTTC.

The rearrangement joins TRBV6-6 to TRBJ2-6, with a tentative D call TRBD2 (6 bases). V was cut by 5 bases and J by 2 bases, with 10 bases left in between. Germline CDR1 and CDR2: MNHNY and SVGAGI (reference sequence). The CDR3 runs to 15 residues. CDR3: CASSKEGTGANVLTF. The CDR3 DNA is TGTGCCAGCAGTAAGGAGGGGACTGGGGCCAACGTCCTGACTTTC.

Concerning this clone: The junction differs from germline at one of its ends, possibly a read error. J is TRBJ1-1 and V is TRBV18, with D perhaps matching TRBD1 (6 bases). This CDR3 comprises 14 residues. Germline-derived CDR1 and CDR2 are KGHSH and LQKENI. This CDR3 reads CASLPQGGDTEAFF. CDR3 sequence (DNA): TGTGCCAGCTTACCACAGGGAGGGGACACTGAAGCTTTCTTT.

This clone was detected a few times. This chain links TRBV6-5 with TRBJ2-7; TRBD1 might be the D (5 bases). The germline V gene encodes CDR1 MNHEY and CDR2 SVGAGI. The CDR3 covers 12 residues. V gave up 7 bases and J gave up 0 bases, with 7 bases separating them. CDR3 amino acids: CASKGVSYEQYF. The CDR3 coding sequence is TGTGCCAGCAAAGGGGTCTCCTACGAGCAGTACTTC.

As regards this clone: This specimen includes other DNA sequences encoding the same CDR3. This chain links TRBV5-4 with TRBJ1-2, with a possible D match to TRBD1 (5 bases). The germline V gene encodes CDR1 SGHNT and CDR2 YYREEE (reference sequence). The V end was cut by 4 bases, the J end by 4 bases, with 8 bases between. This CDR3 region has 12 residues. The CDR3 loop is CASSPDSYGYTF. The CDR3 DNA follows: TGTGCCAGCAGCCCTGACAGCTATGGCTACACCTTC.

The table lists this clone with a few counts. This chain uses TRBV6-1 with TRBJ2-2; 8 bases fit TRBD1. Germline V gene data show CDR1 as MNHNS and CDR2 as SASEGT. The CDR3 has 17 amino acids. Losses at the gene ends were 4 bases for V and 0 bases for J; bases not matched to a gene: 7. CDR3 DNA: TGTGCCAGCAGTGTGGACAGGGCCCTCCCGAACACCGGGGAGCTGTTTTTT. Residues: CASSVDRALPNTGELFF.